This T cell receptor (beta chain) was identified during a study of identical twins. J was trimmed by 4 bases and V by 3 bases; bases with no gene match: 4. From germline, CDR1 is MGHRA and CDR2 YSYEKL. The CDR3 is 14 residues long. Each CDR3 protein gets one entry after TCRdb re-called the 5' RACE reads with MiXCR. The sample yields 300,000 to 350,000 distinct CDR3 sequences, 9% to 15% seen once. Another study also made use of these data, one on yellow fever vaccine responses in identical twins.

The material sequenced was CD8+ T cells sorted from blood. This TCR came from a woman between 18 and 29 years old in good health. This sequence joins TRBV4-1 and TRBJ1-1; 8 positions match TRBD1. The chain's CDR3 is CASSQTQGATEAFF. Here the CDR3 DNA reads TGCGCCAGCAGCCAGACCCAGGGGGCCACTGAAGCTTTCTTT.